This T cell receptor (beta chain) was sequenced in a study of spatial heterogeneity in lung cancer. Study summary: Each time, sequencing found more beta-chain sequences than alpha-chain sequences.

This clonotype was counted a few times. Its antigen is still unknown. Time point of the sample: sample taken at primary tumor resection. Unsorted whole RNA of tumor, nontumor lung or frozen PBMC was sequenced. Overall study findings and caveats: Relative to follow-up, resection was when ubiquitous expanded tumor TCRs appeared more in blood.

Every TCR cDNA molecule bore a unique molecular identifier. TCRdb re-derived calls from the 5' RACE reads in MiXCR, one entry per CDR3 protein. The data contain approximately 90,000 distinct CDR3 sequences, approximately 8.6% of them seen just once; the ten biggest clones take up 6.9%. CDR3 size: 13 residues. Trimming removed 7 bases from V and 5 bases from J; junction bases left unmatched: 2. The germline V gene encodes CDR1 SGHRS and CDR2 YFSETQ. This TCR was recovered from a male donor with early-stage non-small cell lung cancer. The specimen was PBMCs, collected at surgery. J is TRBJ2-3 and V is TRBV5-1; 12 nucleotides agree with TRBD2. CDR3 residues: CASSGLAGDTQYF. The CDR3 bases are TGCGCCAGCTCGGGACTAGCGGGAGATACGCAGTATTTT.